The next 2 T cell receptor beta chains were all read from a single sample in a study of T cell changes during pregnancy in multiple sclerosis. TCRdb's table, derived via immunoSEQ multiplex PCR, lists solely in-frame clones and lacks some. The table has 35,000 to 55,000 clones, almost 90% seen once. The sample here was peripheral blood, taken in the second trimester of pregnancy. These receptors came from a female donor in good health, enrolled as a control in a pregnancy study.

This chain connects TRBV19 to TRBJ2-7, with 8 bases fitting TRBD1. Germline CDR1 is LNHDA and CDR2 is SQIVND (reference sequence). This CDR3 comprises 14 residues. The J segment lost 3 bases and the V segment lost 5 bases, leaving 6 bases of the junction unmatched. In nucleotides, the CDR3 is TGTGCCAGTAGTGGGGACAGGAACCTCTACGAGCAGTACTTC. It yields the protein CASSGDRNLYEQYF.

The chain is built from TRBV29-1 and TRBJ1-5; possibly TRBD1 for D (5 bases). Per germline, CDR1 SQVTM and CDR2 ANQGSEA. The CDR3 runs 12 residues. Trimming took off 7 bases at V and 0 bases at J, with 7 bases between the two ends. CDR3 coding DNA: TGCAGCGCGGGGGATAGCAATCAGCCCCAGCATTTT. Its translation is CSAGDSNQPQHF.